This TCR beta chain derives from a study of cytomegalovirus exposure and HLA in healthy donors. Study-level results: One cluster of highly shared sequence variants probably arose as a sequencing artifact. A later analysis found most CMV-associated TCR beta chains apparently HLA-restricted.

With respect to this clone: The antigen is unknown. Mismatch with germline at one junction end may stem from a read error.

The CDR3 runs to 14 residues. Germline CDR1 and CDR2: MDHEN and SYDVKM. With 60 Vbeta and 13 Jbeta primers, the PCR was carried out. Clones were sequenced by immunoSEQ multiplex PCR, and TCRdb holds only the in-frame ones, with some missing. The data contain fewer than 150,000 clones, roughly 78% of them seen just once; the ten biggest clones take up roughly 2%. V usage is TRBV28 and J usage is TRBJ1-2; tentatively, D is TRBD1 (6 bases). Source material: PBMCs. The clonotype comes from a man aged 25 to 45 in good health and CMV-seronegative. As DNA, the CDR3 is TGTGCCAGCACTCCGGCGACAGGCTCCTATGGCTACCCCTTC. It yields the protein CASTPATGSYGYPF.